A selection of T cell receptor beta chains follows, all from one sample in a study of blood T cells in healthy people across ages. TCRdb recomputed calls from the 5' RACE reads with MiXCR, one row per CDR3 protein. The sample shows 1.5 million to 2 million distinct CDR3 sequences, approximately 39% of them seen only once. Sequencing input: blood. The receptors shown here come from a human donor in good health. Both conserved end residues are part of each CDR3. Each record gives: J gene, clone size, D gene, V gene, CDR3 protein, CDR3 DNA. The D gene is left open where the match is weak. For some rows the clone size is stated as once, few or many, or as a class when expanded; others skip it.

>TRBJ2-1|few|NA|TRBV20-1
CSARDDTTYNEQFF
TGCAGTGCTAGAGATGACACAACCTACAATGAGCAGTTCTTC
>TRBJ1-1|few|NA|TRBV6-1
CASSSDRRQIEAFF
TGTGCCAGCAGTTCCGACCGGAGACAAATTGAAGCTTTCTTT
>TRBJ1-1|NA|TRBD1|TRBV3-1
CASSQWQGDTEAFF
TGTGCCAGCAGCCAATGGCAGGGGGACACTGAAGCTTTCTTT
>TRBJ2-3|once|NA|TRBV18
CASSPRLGASTDTQYF
TGTGCCAGCTCACCACGCCTGGGGGCTAGCACAGATACGCAGTATTTT
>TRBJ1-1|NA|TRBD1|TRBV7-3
CASSPWTGQKNTEAFF
TGTGCCAGCAGCCCCTGGACAGGGCAGAAGAACACTGAAGCTTTCTTT
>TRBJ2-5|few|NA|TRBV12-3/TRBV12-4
CASRRIETQYF
TGTGCCAGCAGAAGGATAGAGACCCAGTACTTC
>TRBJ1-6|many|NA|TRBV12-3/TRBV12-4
CASSLSGGRNSPLHF
TGTGCCAGCAGTTTGAGCGGGGGGCGGAATTCACCCCTCCACTTT
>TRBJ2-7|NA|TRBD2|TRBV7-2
CASSLGLADEQYF
TGTGCCAGCAGCTTAGGGCTAGCGGACGAGCAGTACTTC
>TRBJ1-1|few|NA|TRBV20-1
CSALRQPNTEAFF
TGCAGTGCTCTGAGACAGCCGAACACTGAAGCTTTCTTT
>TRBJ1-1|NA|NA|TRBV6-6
CASSQHRDAFF
TGTGCCAGCAGTCAGCACAGGGATGCTTTCTTT
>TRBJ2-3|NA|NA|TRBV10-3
CAISEGYSRADTQYF
TGTGCCATCAGTGAGGGGTACTCACGGGCAGATACGCAGTATTTT
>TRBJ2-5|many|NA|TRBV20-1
CSARGQPTTQETQYF
TGCAGTGCTAGAGGACAGCCAACGACCCAAGAGACCCAGTACTTC
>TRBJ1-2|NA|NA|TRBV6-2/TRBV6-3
CASRQTNYGYTF
TGTGCCAGCAGACAAACTAACTATGGCTACACCTTC
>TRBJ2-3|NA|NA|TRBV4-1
CASSQAITEGADTQYF
TGCGCCAGCAGCCAAGCAATCACAGAGGGCGCGGATACGCAGTATTTT
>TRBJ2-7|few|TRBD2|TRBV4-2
CASSQGPQRGDYEQYF
TGTGCCAGCAGCCAAGGTCCCCAGCGGGGGGACTACGAGCAGTACTTC
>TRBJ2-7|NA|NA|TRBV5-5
CASSAPRDKVADEQYF
TGTGCCAGCAGCGCACCTAGGGACAAAGTCGCGGACGAGCAGTACTTC
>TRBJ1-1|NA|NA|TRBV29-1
CSAKDRETEAFF
TGCAGCGCCAAGGACAGAGAGACTGAAGCTTTCTTT
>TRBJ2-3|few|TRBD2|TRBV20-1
CSALSMGRGGTDTQYF
TGCAGTGCGCTTTCGATGGGGCGGGGGGGCACAGATACGCAGTATTTT
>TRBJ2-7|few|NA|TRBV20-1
CSAPSGQASYEQYF
TGCAGTGCTCCAAGCGGGCAGGCATCCTACGAGCAGTACTTC
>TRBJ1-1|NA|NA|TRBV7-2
CASSPRWPGNTEAFF
TGTGCCAGCAGCCCCCGGTGGCCGGGGAACACTGAAGCTTTCTTT
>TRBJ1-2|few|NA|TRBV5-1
CASSLGRKPYGYTF
TGCGCCAGCAGCCTCGGACGGAAGCCCTATGGCTACACCTTC
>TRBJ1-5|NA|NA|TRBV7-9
CASSLSRTLSNQPQHF
TGTGCCAGCAGCTTATCGAGGACACTCAGCAATCAGCCCCAGCATTTT
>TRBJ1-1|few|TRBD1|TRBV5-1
CASSLRTGGLAEAFF
TGCGCCAGCAGCTTGAGGACAGGGGGGCTCGCTGAAGCTTTCTTT
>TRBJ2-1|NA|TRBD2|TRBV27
CASQQGTSGYNEQFF
TGTGCCAGCCAGCAGGGGACTAGCGGTTACAATGAGCAGTTCTTC
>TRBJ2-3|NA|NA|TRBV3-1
CASSRVFHSSIGTDTQYF
TGTGCCAGCAGTCGGGTCTTCCATTCTAGCATAGGCACAGATACGCAGTATTTT
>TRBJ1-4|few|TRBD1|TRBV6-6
CASSRPGTGEKLFF
TGTGCCAGCAGTCGTCCCGGGACAGGGGAAAAACTGTTTTTT
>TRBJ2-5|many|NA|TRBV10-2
CASSSGTFQETQYF
TGCGCCAGCAGTTCCGGGACTTTCCAAGAGACCCAGTACTTC
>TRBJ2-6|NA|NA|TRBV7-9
CASRPEGPDHNALTF
TGTGCCAGCAGACCTGAGGGACCGGACCACAACGCCCTGACTTTC
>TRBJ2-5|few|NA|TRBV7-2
CASSVSPWQPETQYF
TGTGCCAGCAGCGTCTCTCCATGGCAGCCAGAGACCCAGTACTTC
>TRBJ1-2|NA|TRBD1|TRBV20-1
CSAAPGGLVGGYTF
TGCAGTGCTGCCCCAGGGGGCCTAGTTGGCGGCTACACCTTC
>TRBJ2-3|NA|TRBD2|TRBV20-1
CSARGAGGSTDTQYF
TGCAGTGCTAGAGGAGCGGGGGGGAGCACAGATACGCAGTATTTT
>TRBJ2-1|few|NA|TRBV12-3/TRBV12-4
CASSARGGQFNEQFF
TGTGCCAGCAGTGCTAGGGGGGGGCAATTCAATGAGCAGTTCTTC
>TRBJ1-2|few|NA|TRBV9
CASSLQPLGRDGYTF
TGTGCCAGCAGCCTTCAACCATTGGGGAGAGATGGCTACACCTTC
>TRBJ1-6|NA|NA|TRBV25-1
CASSQRGNYNSSLHF
TGTGCCAGCAGCCAAAGGGGTAACTATAATTCATCCCTCCACTTT
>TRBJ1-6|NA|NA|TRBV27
CASRPGNNSPLHF
TGTGCCAGTCGTCCCGGTAATAATTCACCCCTCCACTTT
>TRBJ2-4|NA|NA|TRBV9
CASSVGGGAYIQYF
TGTGCCAGCAGCGTAGGAGGGGGGGCGTACATTCAGTACTTC
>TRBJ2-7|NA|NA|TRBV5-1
CASSLIGGWDEQYF
TGCGCCAGCAGCTTGATTGGAGGGTGGGACGAGCAGTACTTC
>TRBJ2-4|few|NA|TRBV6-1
CASRDTGNIQYF
TGTGCCAGCAGAGACACAGGGAACATTCAGTACTTC
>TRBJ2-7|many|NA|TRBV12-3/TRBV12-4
CASSSRGEQYF
TGTGCCAGCAGCTCCAGGGGCGAGCAGTACTTC
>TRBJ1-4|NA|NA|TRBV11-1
CASSPNHALEEKLFF
TGTGCCAGCAGCCCTAATCATGCCTTGGAGGAAAAACTGTTTTTT
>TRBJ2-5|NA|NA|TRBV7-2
CASSFNEQETQYF
TGTGCCAGCAGCTTTAACGAACAAGAGACCCAGTACTTC